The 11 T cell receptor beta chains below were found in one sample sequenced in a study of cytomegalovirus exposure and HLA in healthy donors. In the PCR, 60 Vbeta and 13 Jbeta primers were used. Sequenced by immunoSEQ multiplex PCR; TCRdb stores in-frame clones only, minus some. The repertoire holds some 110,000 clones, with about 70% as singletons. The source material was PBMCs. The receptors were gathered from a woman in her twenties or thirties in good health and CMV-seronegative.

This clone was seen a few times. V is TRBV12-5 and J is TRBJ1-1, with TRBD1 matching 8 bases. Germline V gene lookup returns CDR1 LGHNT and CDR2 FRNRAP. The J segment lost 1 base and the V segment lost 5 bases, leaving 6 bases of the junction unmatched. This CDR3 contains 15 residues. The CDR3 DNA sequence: TGTGCTAGTGGTCTCCCAACAGGGGGGAACACTGAAGCTTTCTTT. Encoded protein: CASGLPTGGNTEAFF.

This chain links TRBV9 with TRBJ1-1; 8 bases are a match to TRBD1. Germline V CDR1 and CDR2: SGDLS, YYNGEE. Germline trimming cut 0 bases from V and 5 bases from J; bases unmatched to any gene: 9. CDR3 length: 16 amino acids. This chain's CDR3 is CASSVDGQGEWTEAFF. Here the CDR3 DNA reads TGTGCCAGCAGCGTAGACGGACAGGGCGAGTGGACTGAAGCTTTCTTT.

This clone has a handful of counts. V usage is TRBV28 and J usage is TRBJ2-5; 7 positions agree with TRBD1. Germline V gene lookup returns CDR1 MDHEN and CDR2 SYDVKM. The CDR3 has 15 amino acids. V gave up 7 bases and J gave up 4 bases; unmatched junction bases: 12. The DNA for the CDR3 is TGTGCCAGCAATCAAGCTGGACAGGAGTTAGAGACCCAGTACTTC. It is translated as CASNQAGQELETQYF.

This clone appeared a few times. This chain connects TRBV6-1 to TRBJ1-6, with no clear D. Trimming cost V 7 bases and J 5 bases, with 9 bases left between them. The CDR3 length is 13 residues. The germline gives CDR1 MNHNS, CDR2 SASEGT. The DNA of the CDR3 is TGTGCCAGCAAGGAACAGAATAATTCACCCCTCCACTTT. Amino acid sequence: CASKEQNNSPLHF.

In nucleotides, the CDR3 is TGTGCCAGCAGTTACCGTGGACAGGGGCGCCACTATGGCTACACCTTC. Amino acid sequence: CASSYRGQGRHYGYTF. The V call is TRBV6-6, the J call TRBJ1-2; 9 bases line up with TRBD1. This CDR3 spans 16 amino acids. The trim removed 2 bases at V and 3 bases at J, leaving 7 bases unmatched. Per germline, CDR1 MNHNY and CDR2 SVGAGI (reference sequence).

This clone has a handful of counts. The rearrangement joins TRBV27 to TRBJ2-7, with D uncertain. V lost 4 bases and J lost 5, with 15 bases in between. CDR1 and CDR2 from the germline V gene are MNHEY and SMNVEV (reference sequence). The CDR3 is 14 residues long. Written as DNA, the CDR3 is TGTGCCAGCAGTTCCTCCGAGACATTCAACGAGCAGTACTTC. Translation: CASSSSETFNEQYF.

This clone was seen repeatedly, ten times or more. CDR3 DNA sequence: TGCGCCAGCACTGACAGTAATGAAAAACTGTTTTTT. The encoded protein is CASTDSNEKLFF. The J gene is TRBJ1-4, the V gene TRBV10-1; a weak D match, TRBD1 (5 bases). The CDR3 has 12 residues. Germline lookup yields CDR1 WNHNN and CDR2 SYGVQD (reference sequence). Deletions cut 7 bases from V and 4 bases from J, with 7 bases between.

In DNA form, the CDR3 reads TGTGCCAGCAGTGAACAGTATCAGCCCCAGCATTTT. Translation gives CASSEQYQPQHF. The chain combines TRBV2 with TRBJ1-5; the D is unclear. V was cut by 2 bases and J by 5 bases, with 4 bases left in between. Germline V gene data show CDR1 as SNHLY and CDR2 as FYNNEI. The CDR3 spans 12 residues.

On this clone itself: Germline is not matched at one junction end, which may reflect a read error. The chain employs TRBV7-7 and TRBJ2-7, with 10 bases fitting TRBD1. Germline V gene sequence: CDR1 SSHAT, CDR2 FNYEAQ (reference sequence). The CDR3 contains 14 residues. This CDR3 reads CASSLDGTGAEQYF. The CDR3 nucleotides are TGTGCTAGCAGCTTAGACGGGACAGGGGCCGAGCAGTACTTC.

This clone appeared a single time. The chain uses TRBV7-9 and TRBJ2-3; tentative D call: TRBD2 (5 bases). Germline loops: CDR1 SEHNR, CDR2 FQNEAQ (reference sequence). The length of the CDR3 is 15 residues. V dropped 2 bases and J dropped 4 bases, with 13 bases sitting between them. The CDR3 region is CASSLNGVGPDTQYF. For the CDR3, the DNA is TGTGCCAGCAGCTTAAACGGGGTTGGCCCAGATACGCAGTATTTT.

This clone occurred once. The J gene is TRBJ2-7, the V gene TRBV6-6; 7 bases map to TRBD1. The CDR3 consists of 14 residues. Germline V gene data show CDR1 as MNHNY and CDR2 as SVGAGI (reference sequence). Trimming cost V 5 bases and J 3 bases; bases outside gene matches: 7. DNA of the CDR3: TGTGCCAGCAGTCATCCGGGACAGAACTACGAGCAGTACTTC. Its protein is CASSHPGQNYEQYF.